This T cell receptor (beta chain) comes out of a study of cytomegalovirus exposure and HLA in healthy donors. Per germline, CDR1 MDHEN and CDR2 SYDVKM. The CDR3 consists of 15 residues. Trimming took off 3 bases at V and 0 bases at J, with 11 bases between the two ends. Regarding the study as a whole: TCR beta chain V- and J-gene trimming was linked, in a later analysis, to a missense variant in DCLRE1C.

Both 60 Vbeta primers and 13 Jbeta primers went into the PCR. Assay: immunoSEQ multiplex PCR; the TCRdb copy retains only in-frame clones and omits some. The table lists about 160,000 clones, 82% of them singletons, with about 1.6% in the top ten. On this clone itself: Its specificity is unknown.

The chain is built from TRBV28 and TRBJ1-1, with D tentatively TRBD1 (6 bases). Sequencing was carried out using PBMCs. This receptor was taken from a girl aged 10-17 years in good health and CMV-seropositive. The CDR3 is CASSLPGDMNTEAFF. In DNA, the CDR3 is TGTGCCAGCAGTTTGCCAGGGGACATGAACACTGAAGCTTTCTTT. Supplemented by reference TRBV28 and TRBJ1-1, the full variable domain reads DVKVTQSSRYLVKRTGEKVFLECVQDMDHENMFWYRQDPGLGLRLIYFSYDVKMKEKGDIPEGYSVSREKKERFSLILESASTNQTSMYLCASSLPGDMNTEAFFGQGTRLTVV.